This TCR beta chain was sequenced in a study of PD-L1 blockade in urothelial cancer. Study-level background: Earlier, patients had received 0 to 3 chemotherapy regimens. Specimens of blood held a median count of about 150,000 T cells.

What went into each PCR as a spike was synthetic TCR analog templates. Assay used: immunoSEQ multiplex PCR; TCRdb lists only in-frame clones, some missing. The sample holds fewer than 25,000 clones, roughly 87% seen once. Germline assignment: CDR1 SGHTA and CDR2 FQGNSA. The CDR3 has 17 residues. V gave up 4 bases and J gave up 7 bases; unmatched junction bases: 12. The sequencing used PBMCs, collected around atezolizumab (anti-PD-L1) treatment. The chain joins TRBV7-2 to TRBJ2-1, with 11 bases matching TRBD2. The receptor's source is a man aged 50 to 59 with urothelial cancer. Written as DNA, the CDR3 is TGTGCCAGCAGCTCCCGGGGGCTAGCGGGGGGTTATAATGAGCAGTTCTTC. Translating gives CASSSRGLAGGYNEQFF. The full variable domain, in which reference TRBV7-2 and TRBJ2-1 provide the parts outside the CDR3, is GAGVSQSPSNKVTEKGKDVELRCDPISGHTALYWYRQSLGQGLEFLIYFQGNSAPDKSGLPSDRFSAERTGGSVSTLTIQRTQQEDSAVYLCASSSRGLAGGYNEQFFGPGTRLTVL.